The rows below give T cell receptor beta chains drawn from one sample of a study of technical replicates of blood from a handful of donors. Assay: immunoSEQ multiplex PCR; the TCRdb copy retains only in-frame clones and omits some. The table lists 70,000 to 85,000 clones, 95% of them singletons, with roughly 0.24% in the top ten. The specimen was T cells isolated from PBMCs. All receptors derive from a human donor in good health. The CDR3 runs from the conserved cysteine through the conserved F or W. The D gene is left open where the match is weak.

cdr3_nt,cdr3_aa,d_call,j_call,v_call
TGTGCCAGCAGATCAGGGCTTAGCAATCAGCCCCAGCATTTT,CASRSGLSNQPQHF,.,TRBJ1-5,TRBV27
TGCGCCAGCAGCTTGGGCAGGGTTGGAAACACCATATATTTT,CASSLGRVGNTIYF,.,TRBJ1-3,TRBV5-1
TGTGCCAGCAAAGGGGTAGCGGGGTATTACAATGAGCAGTTCTTC,CASKGVAGYYNEQFF,TRBD2,TRBJ2-1,TRBV6-1
TGTGCCAGCAGTGTCGCGGGGAGTAAGACTGAAGCTTTCTTT,CASSVAGSKTEAFF,.,TRBJ1-1,TRBV2
TGCGCCAGCAGCCCCTCGGGACTAGCGGGAGGGTCAGATACGCAGTATTTT,CASSPSGLAGGSDTQYF,TRBD2,TRBJ2-3,TRBV4-1
TGCAGCGTTCCTCAGGACACCGGGGAGCTGTTTTTT,CSVPQDTGELFF,.,TRBJ2-2,TRBV29-1
TGCGCCAGCAGCTGGGGACAGGGAATGGGCTCTGGAAACACCATATATTTT,CASSWGQGMGSGNTIYF,TRBD1,TRBJ1-3,TRBV5-1
TGTGCCAGCAGCTTAATGGGCGAGGGCCAAACAGATACGCAGTATTTT,CASSLMGEGQTDTQYF,.,TRBJ2-3,TRBV7-8
TGTGCCAGCAGCTTCCGACTAGCGGGGGGGCTTGGCAATGAGCAGTTCTTC,CASSFRLAGGLGNEQFF,TRBD2,TRBJ2-1,TRBV13
TGTGCCAGCAGCCCCCGGACAGTCAGTGAAAAACTGTTTTTT,CASSPRTVSEKLFF,.,TRBJ1-4,TRBV7-9
TGTGCCAGCAGAGCGGGAGATTGGGTCGGGGAGCTGTTTTTT,CASRAGDWVGELFF,TRBD2,TRBJ2-2,TRBV5-5
TGTGCCAGCAGTGCGATCCCCCAGGGGGTCTACGAGCAGTACTTC,CASSAIPQGVYEQYF,TRBD1,TRBJ2-7,TRBV28
TGCAGCGTCGCCCGGACCCTCGGGGGAGCTTTCTTT,CSVARTLGGAFF,.,TRBJ1-1,TRBV29-1
TGTGCCAGCAGCTTCTGGAGGGGAATTCAGCCCCAGCATTTT,CASSFWRGIQPQHF,.,TRBJ1-5,TRBV5-6